This T cell receptor beta chain stems from a study of blood T cell repertoires in COVID-19. Overall study: Some COVID-19 samples were acute and others convalescent; all came from the United States, Italy and Spain. PBMCs, B-cell-depleted T cells, or T cells provided the cDNA or gDNA that made up the material.

Profiled with immunoSEQ multiplex PCR; TCRdb holds only in-frame clones, not every one. This sample yields fewer than 250,000 clones, of which approximately 91% are seen a single time; roughly 2.5% belongs to the top ten. Germline V gene sequence: CDR1 MNHEY, CDR2 SMNVEV (reference sequence). This CDR3 contains 15 residues. V dropped 1 base and J dropped 2 bases, with 9 bases sitting between them. This sequence originates from a woman aged 55-75 years with acute or convalescent COVID-19. The sequenced sample consisted of peripheral blood. The rearrangement uses TRBV27 and TRBJ1-3; no clear D. Here the CDR3 reads CASSLYGVPGNTIYF. CDR3 DNA sequence: TGTGCCAGCAGTTTATACGGGGTACCTGGAAACACCATATATTTT.